This TCR beta chain is from a study of identical twins. Overall study results and limits: Low generation probability was overrepresented in out-of-frame alpha sequences shared by twins. Beta out-of-frame sequences showed weaker excess sharing between twins. A lower insertion count was a feature of abundant cord blood beta clonotypes, with no such feature in memory repertoires.

TCRdb fed the 5' RACE reads into MiXCR, producing one record per CDR3 protein. The sample shows 200,000 to 300,000 distinct CDR3 sequences, roughly 10% of them seen only once. This clonotype came up many times. Antigen specificity is unknown. The donors were all healthy and Caucasian. Germline V gene lookup returns CDR1 SGDLS and CDR2 YYNGEE. V was trimmed by 0 bases and J by 9 bases, leaving 10 bases between them. The length of the CDR3 is 13 residues. The sequence was obtained from a man aged 50 or older in good health. The sample comprised memory T cells sorted from blood. The rearrangement joins TRBV9 to TRBJ2-1; D possibly corresponds to TRBD1 (5 bases). The CDR3 DNA follows: TGTGCCAGCAGCGTAGGGTCAGGGCCTGAGCAGTTCTTC. Its protein is CASSVGSGPEQFF.